This T cell receptor beta chain was identified in a study of regulatory T cells in long-lasting Graves disease (dated by TCRdb to about 2021). Context from the whole study: Persistent Graves' disease meant more than 5 years of antithyroid drug treatment with TSH receptor autoantibodies that stayed positive. This study used TCR sequencing and RNA sequencing of peripheral blood to compare persistent Graves' disease patients against newly diagnosed Graves' disease patients. The study was conducted in China and was registered as a clinical trial. A total of about 33 samples underwent TCR sequencing: around 13 from persistent and about 20 from newly diagnosed Graves' disease patients. Persistent Graves' disease patients in the clinical cohort had taken antithyroid drugs for approximately 9.5 years on average.

Taken with the paper, the label for time point translates to: persistent/refractory GD, antithyroid drugs over 5 years with positive TRAb. RNA was extracted from PBMCs in TRIzol for both TCR sequencing and RNA sequencing. The diagnosis of Graves' disease was made according to American Thyroid Association guidelines. Patients were recruited from an endocrinology department in Xi'an, China. From each patient, 8 to 10 milliliters of peripheral blood was collected into an EDTA anticoagulant tube. Ficoll Paque Plus density gradient separation was used to isolate PBMCs, and no further T cell sorting was done. An Agilent 2100 Bioanalyzer and agarose gel were used to assess RNA quality, and a NanoDrop 2000 was used to measure RNA concentration. What the research found in general, with its limitations: Peripheral blood alone was examined, since thyroid tissue, which constituted the primary lesion, could not be accessed. More public clonotypes were shared among persistent patients (roughly 3,000) than among newly diagnosed patients (more than 900). As a limitation, the authors acknowledged that the small sample size may reduce accuracy. Compared with newly diagnosed patients, patients with persistent Graves' disease had lower TCR Shannon entropy and fewer highly expanded clones, which suggests clonal expansion. Preferential use of TRBV28, TRBJ1-2 and TRBJ2-5 was observed in persistent disease, whereas TRBV20-1 and TRBJ2-1 were favored in newly diagnosed disease. Only the TCR beta chain was sequenced and analyzed.

This clonotype appeared a few times. This clone's antigen is unknown. Qualities for individual bases were not recorded, and no much larger clone is one base off. CDR1 and CDR2, per the germline V gene (reference sequence), are SEHNR and FQNEAQ. V is shortened by 0 bases, J by 4 bases, and the region joining them spans 12 bases. The cysteine opens and the phenylalanine closes a CDR3 of 15 amino acids. The retained sequence is limited to the CDR3, 45 bases, with the frame set at the first base. Libraries were prepared through multiplex PCR. The sequencing machine was an Illumina HiSeq 4000. TCR beta libraries were built with iRepertoire HTBI primers and Arm-PCR amplification of CDR3 regions. Before sequencing, the PCR products underwent gel purification. On the study's bioinformatics: Gene usage analysis of CDR3 amino acid clonotypes used the 60 to 80 TRBV and some 15 TRBJ segments found across samples. COPE and FqMerger were used to merge the filtered high-quality paired reads into contigs. BLAST was used to align contigs to IMGT TRBV, TRBD and TRBJ reference genes, and CDR3 was defined according to IMGT. Clonotypes above 0.1% frequency were classified as highly expanded clones. Repertoire diversity was measured by Shannon entropy, and V-J evenness by the Gini coefficient. Public clonotypes were defined as clonotypes shared by more than one individual. TCRdb reworked the public reads: Q25 trimming with fastp, MiXCR clone assembly, productive beta chains retained. Records with the same CDR3 protein are collapsed into one entry carrying the most frequent genes and DNA. These V and J calls rely on TCRdb rather than the paper's analysis. The sample yields hundreds of thousands of distinct CDR3 sequences; less than 25% were counted once. The ten biggest clones cover 7.8% of the sample.

The receptor was isolated from a female donor with Graves disease. The sample consisted of peripheral blood mononuclear cells (PBMCs), taken when the disease was refractory, from a patient treated with antithyroid drugs. In this chain, TRBV7-9 is recombined with TRBJ1-2, with the D segment identity uncertain. Here the CDR3 is given as CASSLAGAELYGYTF. The bases are TGTGCCAGCAGCTTAGCAGGAGCTGAACTCTATGGCTACACCTTC.